The source of this T cell receptor beta chain is a study of blood T cells in healthy people across ages. General study findings and limits: Both higher diversity and more naive CD4+ cells marked long-lived donors when set against aged donors. In older individuals, TCR beta diversity per million T cells was lower, falling roughly linearly with age.

In this sample, this clonotype turned up a few times. Its antigen is not identified. The use of a sample-barcoded 5' primer and a J-beta primer mix characterized a second PCR of 7 to 11 cycles. TCRdb used MiXCR to reprocess the 5' RACE reads, holding one entry per CDR3 protein. The table shows over 700,000 distinct CDR3 sequences, with about 55% occurring only once. V dropped 0 bases and J dropped 7 bases, with 13 bases sitting between them. In germline, CDR1 is DFQATT, CDR2 SNEGSKA (reference sequence). The CDR3 is 14 amino acids. Healthy Caucasian individuals from Russia aged 6 to 90 served as donors. Researchers report isolating at least 6 million PBMCs per sample.

The chain has TRBV20-1 and TRBJ1-5; D gene unclear. The sample taken for sequencing was blood. This clonotype originated in a man of 80 years or more in good health. The CDR3 protein is CSARDNTGRQPQHF. The CDR3 nucleotides read TGCAGTGCTAGAGATAACACTGGACGGCAGCCCCAGCATTTT.